This T cell receptor (beta chain) was captured in a study of T cells after yellow fever vaccination. Broader study findings: FACS-sorted repertoires might harbor abundant contaminating clonotypes from the bulk population. Post-booster repertoires contained most primary-vaccination clones again (around 96% CD4, approximately 88% CD8).

Universal primer sites and UMIs were introduced during 5'RACE template-switching synthesis of TCR cDNA. TCRdb recomputed calls from the 5' RACE reads with MiXCR, one row per CDR3 protein. The sample yields about 68,000 distinct CDR3 sequences, approximately 6.1% seen once. With respect to this clonotype: Its antigen is not identified.

Between the trimmed V and J ends, which lost 3 bases and 4 bases, there was a span of 18 bases. The germline CDR1 and CDR2 sequences are KGHSH and LQKENI. The CDR3 totals 16 residues. The material was CD8+ T cells sorted from PBMCs, obtained roughly seven weeks after the first yellow fever vaccination. The chain has TRBV18 and TRBJ1-1, with D hard to call. The sequence derives from a man between 18 and 35 years old who received the YFV17D yellow fever vaccine. CDR3: CASSPPNTMTITEAFF. The CDR3 DNA is TGTGCCAGCTCACCGCCGAACACGATGACAATCACTGAAGCTTTCTTT.